This T cell receptor beta chain was identified in a study of blood T cells in healthy people across ages. The CDR3 contains 12 residues. Germline CDR1 MNHEY, CDR2 SMNVEV (reference sequence). Trimming left V 8 bases short and J 2 bases short, with 6 bases between. On this clonotype itself: Its antigen remains unidentified.

Findings of the study overall: Observed TCR beta diversity per million T cells went down as age went up. This fall followed a roughly linear course with age.

Through a sample-barcoded 5' primer and a J-beta primer mix, a second PCR was run for roughly 6 to 11 cycles. TCRdb reprocessed the 5' RACE reads via MiXCR and lists one record per CDR3 protein. Counted here are approximately 1.5 million distinct CDR3 sequences, 35% to 45% occurring once; the ten biggest clones make up around 4%. The clonotype was recovered from a woman aged 18-29 years in good health. The V call is TRBV27, the J call TRBJ1-4; a possible D gene is TRBD1 (5 bases). The sequenced sample consisted of blood. The chain's CDR3 is CASGATNEKLFF. The CDR3 DNA follows: TGTGCCAGCGGGGCCACTAATGAAAAACTGTTTTTT.